The clone carrying this T cell receptor beta chain has more than one count but fewer than ten. Its specificity is not known. The entry originates in a study of T-cell memory formation after mild COVID-19. Study as a whole: TCR clusters showed largely donor specificity.

One entry per CDR3 protein results from TCRdb running MiXCR on the 5' RACE reads. The table has some 50,000 distinct CDR3 sequences, 25% to 30% seen once. Study-level findings and limits: Clones shrinking from day 15 to 85 showed even CD4/CD8 mixes; later expanders tilted CD4+. Among contracting clones, CD4+ were mainly CM/EM and CD8+ enriched in EMRA.

What was sequenced was PBMCs or a T cell subset sorted from them (not recorded which). The origin of this receptor is a man younger than 35 who had mild COVID-19 (a few samples of this study predate the infection). Cell type and time point are not known.

CDR3 sequence (DNA): TGTGCCACCAGTGATTTTACTAGGGGCAGGGGATACCAAGAGACCCAGTACTTC. It is translated as CATSDFTRGRGYQETQYF. V usage is TRBV24-1 and J usage is TRBJ2-5; maybe TRBD1 (6 bases). Per the germline V gene, CDR1 is KGHDR and CDR2 is SFDVKD. The CDR3 is 18 residues long. Trimming pared 1 base from V and 0 bases from J, leaving 17 bases between.